Following are 28 T cell receptor beta chains from one sample sequenced in a study of blood T cell repertoires in COVID-19. Generated by immunoSEQ multiplex PCR, the TCRdb table keeps only in-frame clones and is missing some. The sample lists 23,000 or so clones; about 92% were seen once. Sequencing was carried out using peripheral blood. These receptors all stem from a human donor in a cohort sampled during active COVID-19.

The V and J genes are TRBV20-1 and TRBJ1-1, with D uncertain. The CDR3 has 12 residues. Germline V gives CDR1 DFQATT, CDR2 SNEGSKA (reference sequence). The germline V and J ends were trimmed by 3 bases and 1 base, with 6 bases remaining between them. The CDR3 region is CSASPSNTEAFF. For the CDR3, the DNA is TGCAGTGCTAGTCCGTCGAACACTGAAGCTTTCTTT.

CDR3 coding DNA: TGTGCCAGCAGCTCGACAGGGGAGGATGGCTACACCTTC. It encodes CASSSTGEDGYTF. The rearrangement links TRBV7-9 to TRBJ1-2, with 8 bases that match TRBD1. V was clipped by 4 bases and J by 6 bases; unmatched bases: 4. Germline CDR1 and CDR2: SEHNR and FQNEAQ (reference sequence). This CDR3 is 13 amino acids long.

V gene TRBV19 combines with J gene TRBJ1-3; D possibly corresponds to TRBD1 (6 bases). The CDR3 contains 14 residues. Germline V gene lookup returns CDR1 LNHDA and CDR2 SQIVND (reference sequence). V dropped 6 bases and J dropped 7 bases, with 16 bases sitting between them. CDR3 bases: TGTGCCAGTAGAGAAACAGGGTTCGGGAACACCATATATTTT. Residues: CASRETGFGNTIYF.

V gene TRBV4-1 combines with J gene TRBJ1-1; D is perhaps TRBD1 (5 bases). The CDR3 extends over 15 amino acids. The germline V gene encodes CDR1 MGHRA and CDR2 YSYEKL. The V end lost 1 base, the J end lost 3 bases, and 12 bases lay between the germline ends. CDR3 DNA sequence: TGCGCCAGCAGCCAAGGGGGCAGGAGGGACACTGAAGCTTTCTTT. It codes for CASSQGGRRDTEAFF.

The chain carries TRBV7-9 and TRBJ2-5; tentative D call: TRBD1 (6 bases). The germline CDR1 and CDR2 sequences are SEHNR and FQNEAQ (reference sequence). This CDR3 comprises 15 residues. Trimming took 1 base from V and 1 from J, leaving 10 bases between them. CDR3: CASSLGTGSQETQYF. The DNA for the CDR3 is TGTGCCAGCAGCTTAGGAACAGGGTCCCAAGAGACCCAGTACTTC.

This chain links TRBV27 with TRBJ1-1, with 7 positions matching TRBD1. The CDR3 spans 16 residues. J lost 5 bases, V lost 7 bases, and 16 bases had no gene match. The germline gives CDR1 MNHEY, CDR2 SMNVEV (reference sequence). The CDR3 sequence is CASIQGTVWGGTEAFF. CDR3 nucleotide sequence: TGTGCCAGCATTCAGGGGACAGTGTGGGGTGGGACTGAAGCTTTCTTT.

A remark on this clone: The sample holds other DNA sequences that translate to the same CDR3. In nucleotides, the CDR3 is TGTGCCATCAGCGGGACAGGGGGTGGGCAGCCCCAGCATTTT. Its protein is CAISGTGGGQPQHF. This rearrangement joins TRBV10-3 to TRBJ1-5; TRBD1 matches at 11 bases. The J segment lost 7 bases and the V segment lost 6 bases, leaving 5 bases of the junction unmatched. There are 14 residues in the CDR3. Per the germline V gene, CDR1 is ENHRY and CDR2 is SYGVKD.

The gene calls are TRBV7-8 and TRBJ1-1, with a possible D match to TRBD1 (6 bases). V was cut by 5 bases and J by 1 base, with 14 bases left in between. Germline V gene lookup returns CDR1 SGHVS and CDR2 FQNEAQ. This CDR3 region has 15 residues. The CDR3 reads CASSPRTATNTEAFF. CDR3 sequence (DNA): TGTGCCAGCAGCCCGCGGACAGCTACGAACACTGAAGCTTTCTTT.

This rearrangement joins TRBV5-4 to TRBJ1-2; possible D gene TRBD1, 5 bases. This CDR3 has 14 amino acids. Germline values: CDR1 SGHNT, CDR2 YYREEE (reference sequence). The V end lost 4 bases, the J end lost 0 bases, and 10 bases lay between the germline ends. CDR3: CASSAGTANYGYTF. As DNA, the CDR3 is TGTGCCAGCAGCGCAGGGACTGCTAACTATGGCTACACCTTC.

In this sample, this clone turned up once. This rearrangement joins TRBV15 to TRBJ1-1; D gene uncertain. Looked up from germline, CDR1 is LNHNV and CDR2 is YYDKDF (reference sequence). The CDR3 is 14 amino acids. Between the trimmed V and J ends, which lost 0 bases and 4 bases, there was a span of 9 bases. The CDR3 protein is CATSRDYVATEAFF. CDR3 nucleotide sequence: TGTGCCACCAGCAGAGACTATGTTGCCACTGAAGCTTTCTTT.

This chain uses TRBV28 with TRBJ2-1; TRBD1 might be the D (6 bases). The CDR3 has 13 amino acids. The germline CDR1 and CDR2 sequences are MDHEN and SYDVKM. Trimming took off 2 bases at V and 5 bases at J, with 7 bases between the two ends. The CDR3 loop reads CASSLPGDNEQFF. In nucleotides, the CDR3 is TGTGCCAGCAGTTTACCAGGGGACAATGAGCAGTTCTTC.

The rearrangement links TRBV5-1 to TRBJ2-5; possibly TRBD1 for D (5 bases). CDR1 and CDR2 from the germline V gene are SGHRS and YFSETQ. The CDR3 spans 14 residues. Trimming took off 0 bases at V and 2 bases at J, with 8 bases between the two ends. The CDR3 spells CASSLGGAQETQYF. In DNA, the CDR3 is TGCGCCAGCAGCTTGGGTGGGGCACAAGAGACCCAGTACTTC.

V and J are TRBV4-2 and TRBJ1-4, with 8 bases lining up with TRBD1. J lost 5 bases, V lost 1 base, and 6 bases had no gene match. Germline-derived CDR1 and CDR2 are LGHNA and YNFKEQ. This CDR3 comprises 16 residues. CDR3 residues: CASSQVLDRANEKLFF. CDR3 nucleotides: TGTGCCAGCAGCCAAGTCCTGGACAGGGCGAATGAAAAACTGTTTTTT.

This clone was picked up a small number of times. The rearrangement links TRBV7-9 to TRBJ1-3, with TRBD1 matching 7 bases. CDR3 length: 16 residues. Germline CDR1 SEHNR, CDR2 FQNEAQ (reference sequence). Trimming removed 5 bases from V and 4 bases from J; junction bases left unmatched: 11. The CDR3: CASSAPQGRPGNTIYF. CDR3 coding DNA: TGTGCCAGCAGCGCTCCACAGGGGCGCCCGGGAAACACCATATATTTT. The variable domain in full, completed from reference TRBV7-9 and TRBJ1-3, reads DTGVSQNPRHKITKRGQNVTFRCDPISEHNRLYWYRQTLGQGPEFLTYFQNEAQLEKSRLLSDRFSAERPKGSFSTLEIQRTEQGDSAMYLCASSAPQGRPGNTIYFGEGSWLTVV.

V is TRBV5-1 and J is TRBJ2-5, with 7 bases identical to TRBD1. The CDR3 has 14 residues. Germline loops: CDR1 SGHRS, CDR2 YFSETQ. V was pared by 4 bases and J by 3 bases, with 6 bases of the junction left unmatched. CDR3: CASSVQGDEETQYF. CDR3 sequence (DNA): TGCGCCAGCAGCGTCCAGGGGGACGAAGAGACCCAGTACTTC.

This chain joins TRBV10-3 and TRBJ1-3; 8 bases are a match to TRBD1. V dropped 10 bases and J dropped 4; count of bases not matched to a gene: 6. Germline V gives CDR1 ENHRY, CDR2 SYGVKD. This CDR3 contains 13 residues. This CDR3 is CATQGTGGNTIYF. CDR3 coding DNA: TGTGCCACCCAAGGGACAGGAGGAAACACCATATATTTT.

The chain recombines TRBV28 with TRBJ2-5, with TRBD1 as a possible D gene (6 bases). The germline V gene encodes CDR1 MDHEN and CDR2 SYDVKM. The V gene lost 5 bases and the J gene lost 5 bases, with 12 bases spanning the gap. The CDR3 has 13 amino acids. CDR3 protein: CASSTGKFETQYF. CDR3 sequence (DNA): TGTGCCAGCAGTACAGGGAAATTTGAGACCCAGTACTTC.

This clone was counted a single time. In DNA form, the CDR3 reads TGTGCCAGCAGTCTGGTGCTGGGAGAGAACACTGAAGCTTTCTTT. This sequence encodes CASSLVLGENTEAFF. The chain links TRBV6-2 or TRBV6-3 to TRBJ1-1; D is ambiguous. CDR3 length equals 15 residues. The ends were cut back, 5 bases at V and 1 base at J, with 14 bases in the middle. Germline values: CDR1 MNHEY, CDR2 SVGEGT.

In its sample, this clone was seen once. The chain couples TRBV30 to TRBJ1-4; weak D call: TRBD1 (6 bases). There are 15 residues in the CDR3. In germline, CDR1 is GTSNPN, CDR2 SVGIG (reference sequence). V lost 3 bases, J lost 3 bases, and 14 bases lay in between. CDR3 in DNA: TGTGCCTGGAGCGGTAGGGGGTGGTCTAATGAAAAACTGTTTTTT. This gives the protein CAWSGRGWSNEKLFF.

The chain carries TRBV10-1 and TRBJ2-1; 7 bases map to TRBD2. V trimming: 3 bases; J trimming: 7 bases; junction bases outside the gene matches: 6. Germline V gives CDR1 WNHNN, CDR2 SYGVQD (reference sequence). There are 14 residues in the CDR3. CDR3 sequence (DNA): TGCGCCAGCAGTGAACTAGCGAGAGGGAATGAGCAGTTCTTC. Amino acids: CASSELARGNEQFF.

The chain employs TRBV2 and TRBJ2-5; 10 positions agree with TRBD2. V was pared by 5 bases and J by 7 bases, with 25 bases of the junction left unmatched. CDR3 size: 20 residues. Germline values: CDR1 SNHLY, CDR2 FYNNEI. The CDR3 region has the DNA TGTGCCAGCAGTCCTAGGGCCCTATCGCTTAGCGGGGGGATATATGGGACCCAGTACTTC. It translates to CASSPRALSLSGGIYGTQYF.

The rearrangement joins TRBV28 to TRBJ1-2; 8 nucleotides match TRBD1. CDR3 length: 15 amino acids. V was pared by 4 bases and J by 5 bases, with 9 bases of the junction left unmatched. Germline values: CDR1 MDHEN, CDR2 SYDVKM. CDR3 in amino acids: CASSSGRGLRYGYTF. The CDR3 DNA reads as TGTGCCAGCAGTTCCGGCAGGGGGCTTCGGTATGGCTACACCTTC.

This sequence joins TRBV10-3 and TRBJ1-2; possible D gene TRBD1, 5 bases. The length of the CDR3 is 14 residues. Between the trimmed V and J ends, which lost 6 bases and 0 bases, there was a span of 11 bases. The germline CDR1 and CDR2 sequences are ENHRY and SYGVKD. The CDR3 DNA is TGTGCCATCAGCTTGACAGAGACTAACTATGGCTACACCTTC. This sequence encodes CAISLTETNYGYTF.

This clone was seen just once. The chain combines TRBV19 with TRBJ2-2; D is unclear. Trimming stripped 4 bases from V and 4 bases from J, with 4 bases between. The CDR3 is 12 residues long. The germline CDR1 and CDR2 sequences are LNHDA and SQIVND (reference sequence). CDR3 loop: CASSTSTGELFF. CDR3 nucleotides: TGTGCCAGTAGTACATCCACCGGGGAGCTGTTTTTT. The variable domain in full, with the rest retrieved from reference TRBV19 and TRBJ2-2, is DGGITQSPKYLFRKEGQNVTLSCEQNLNHDAMYWYRQDPGQGLRLIYYSQIVNDFQKGDIAEGYSVSREKKESFPLTVTSAQKNPTAFYLCASSTSTGELFFGEGSRLTVL.

V gene TRBV24-1 combines with J gene TRBJ1-3; TRBD1 might be the D (5 bases). This CDR3 comprises 17 residues. Looked up from germline, CDR1 is KGHDR and CDR2 is SFDVKD. Deletions cut 0 bases from V and 0 bases from J, with 11 bases between. Written as DNA, the CDR3 is TGTGCCACCAGTGATTTGCAAGGGGACTACTCTGGAAACACCATATATTTT. This translates into CATSDLQGDYSGNTIYF.

This clone appeared once. The V call is TRBV9, the J call TRBJ2-3, with D perhaps matching TRBD2 (6 bases). Germline CDR1 and CDR2: SGDLS and YYNGEE. V dropped 7 bases and J dropped 5 bases, with 20 bases sitting between them. CDR3 length: 15 amino acids. The CDR3 DNA reads as TGTGCCAGCGGAAGGTCGGACGGGAGTGGAGATACGCAGTATTTT. Translated: CASGRSDGSGDTQYF.

The chain links TRBV30 to TRBJ2-3, with 10 bases that match TRBD2. CDR3 size: 16 residues. The germline gives CDR1 GTSNPN, CDR2 SVGIG (reference sequence). V lost 0 bases, J lost 1 base, and 4 bases stayed unmatched. The CDR3 coding sequence is TGTGCCTGGAGTGTAGGAGGGACTAGCGGCACAGATACGCAGTATTTT. It yields the protein CAWSVGGTSGTDTQYF.

The CDR3 loop reads CASSSRDGGDPWGYTF. The CDR3 coding sequence is TGTGCCAGCAGTTCTCGGGACGGAGGGGATCCTTGGGGCTACACCTTC. The rearrangement joins TRBV6-6 to TRBJ1-2; D perhaps matches TRBD1 (5 bases). This CDR3 comprises 16 residues. Looked up from germline, CDR1 is MNHNY and CDR2 is SVGAGI (reference sequence). V was trimmed by 4 bases and J by 8 bases, leaving 23 bases between them.